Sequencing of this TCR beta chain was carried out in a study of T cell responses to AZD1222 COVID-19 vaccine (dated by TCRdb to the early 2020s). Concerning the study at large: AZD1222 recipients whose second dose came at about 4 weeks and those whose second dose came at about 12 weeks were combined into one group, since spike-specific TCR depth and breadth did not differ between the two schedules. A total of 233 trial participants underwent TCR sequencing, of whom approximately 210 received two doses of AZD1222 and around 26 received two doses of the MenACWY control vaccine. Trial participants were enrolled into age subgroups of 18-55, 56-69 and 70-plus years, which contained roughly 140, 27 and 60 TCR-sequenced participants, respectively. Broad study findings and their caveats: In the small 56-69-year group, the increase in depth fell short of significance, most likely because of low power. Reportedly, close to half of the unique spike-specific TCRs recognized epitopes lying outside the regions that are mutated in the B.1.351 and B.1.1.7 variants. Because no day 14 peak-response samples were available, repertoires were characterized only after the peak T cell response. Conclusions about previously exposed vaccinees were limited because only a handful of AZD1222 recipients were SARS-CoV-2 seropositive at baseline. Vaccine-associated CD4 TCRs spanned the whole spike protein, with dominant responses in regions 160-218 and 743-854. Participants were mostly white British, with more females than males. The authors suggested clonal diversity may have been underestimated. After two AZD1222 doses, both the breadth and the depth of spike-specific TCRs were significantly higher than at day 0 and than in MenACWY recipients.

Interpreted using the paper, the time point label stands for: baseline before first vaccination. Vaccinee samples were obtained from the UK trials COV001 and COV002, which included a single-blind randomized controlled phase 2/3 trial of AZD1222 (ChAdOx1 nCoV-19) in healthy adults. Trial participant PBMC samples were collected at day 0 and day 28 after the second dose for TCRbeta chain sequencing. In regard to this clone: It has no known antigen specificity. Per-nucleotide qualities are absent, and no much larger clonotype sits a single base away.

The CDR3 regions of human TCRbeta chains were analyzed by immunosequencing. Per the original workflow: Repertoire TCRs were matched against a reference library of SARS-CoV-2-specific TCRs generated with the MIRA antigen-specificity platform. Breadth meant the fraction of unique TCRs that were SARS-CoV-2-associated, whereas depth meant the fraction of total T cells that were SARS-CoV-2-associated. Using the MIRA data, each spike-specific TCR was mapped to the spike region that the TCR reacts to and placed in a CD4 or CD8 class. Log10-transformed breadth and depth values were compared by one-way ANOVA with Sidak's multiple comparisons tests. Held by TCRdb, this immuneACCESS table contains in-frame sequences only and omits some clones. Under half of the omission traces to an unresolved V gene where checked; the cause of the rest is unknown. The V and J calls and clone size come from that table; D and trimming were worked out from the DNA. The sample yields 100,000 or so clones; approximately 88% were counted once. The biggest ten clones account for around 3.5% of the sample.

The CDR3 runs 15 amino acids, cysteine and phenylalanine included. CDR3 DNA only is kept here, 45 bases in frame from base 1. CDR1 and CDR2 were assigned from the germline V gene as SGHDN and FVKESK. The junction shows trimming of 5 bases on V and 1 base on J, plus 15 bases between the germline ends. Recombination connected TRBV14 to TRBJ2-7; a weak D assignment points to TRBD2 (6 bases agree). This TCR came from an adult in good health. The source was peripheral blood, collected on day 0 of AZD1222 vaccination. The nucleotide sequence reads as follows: TGTGCCAGCAGCTTAATAGGCGGGGCTTCCTACGAGCAGTACTTC. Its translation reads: CASSLIGGASYEQYF.